Listed below are T cell receptor beta chains from one sample, sequenced in a study of shared clonotypes between healthy human individuals. Measured with immunoSEQ multiplex PCR; TCRdb has only the in-frame clones, and not every one. The sample contains 2 million to 2.5 million clones, around 95% of which appear only once. The sample taken for sequencing was naive CD4+ T cells sorted from blood. The receptor set was obtained from a man younger than 35 in good health. Both conserved end residues are part of each CDR3. The order of the fields is clone size, D gene, J gene, V gene, CDR3 DNA, CDR3 protein. A D gene is named only where the DNA matches it firmly. Part of the rows lack a size; the others show once, few, many or a class for expanded clones.

.	TRBD1	TRBJ2-1	TRBV5-8	TGTGCCAGCAGCTTAACGGGAGGGACAGGGGGTTCAAATGAGCAGTTCTTC	CASSLTGGTGGSNEQFF
.	.	TRBJ2-7	TRBV5-5	TGTGCCAGCAGCTTGGAGGGGCCCTCCTACGAGCAGTACTTC	CASSLEGPSYEQYF
.	.	TRBJ1-2	TRBV28	TGTGCCACCCTAGGGAGTCCCAACTATGGCTACACCTTC	CATLGSPNYGYTF
.	TRBD2	TRBJ2-7	TRBV7-8	TGTGCCAGCAGCGGGGGACTAGCGGGGTCCTACGAGCAGTACTTC	CASSGGLAGSYEQYF
.	TRBD1	TRBJ1-1	TRBV19	TGTGCCAGTAGATTCCTAGGGGGCGAAGCTTTCTTT	CASRFLGGEAFF
.	.	TRBJ1-5	TRBV30	TGTGCCTGGACCCCTCCCGGGGGGTCCCGGGGCAATCAGCCCCAGCATTTT	CAWTPPGGSRGNQPQHF
.	TRBD1	TRBJ1-2	TRBV5-6	TGTGCCAGCAGCACGGCCGGGACAGGGGATAACTATGGCTACACCTTC	CASSTAGTGDNYGYTF
.	.	TRBJ2-2	TRBV11-2	TGTGCCAGCGGGTCTACGACGAACACCGGGGAGCTGTTTTTT	CASGSTTNTGELFF
.	TRBD1	TRBJ1-5	TRBV11-2	TGTGCCAGCAGCTTAGATGGGTCCGGGACAGGGGGAACCCAGCATTTT	CASSLDGSGTGGTQHF
.	.	TRBJ2-5	TRBV9	TGTGCCAGCAGCGTAGCGTCAGGGAAGGGCCAAGAGACCCAGTACTTC	CASSVASGKGQETQYF
many	.	TRBJ1-1	TRBV5-4	TGTGCCAGCAGCGACTCAGGGGTGATGAACACTGAAGCTTTCTTT	CASSDSGVMNTEAFF
.	TRBD1	TRBJ2-2	TRBV10-1	TGCGCCAGCAGTCGGGACAGGGGACCCGGGGAGCTGTTTTTT	CASSRDRGPGELFF
.	.	TRBJ1-5	TRBV18	TGTGCCAGCTCACCGGGCAGGGGAAGCAATCAGCCCCAGCATTTT	CASSPGRGSNQPQHF
.	TRBD1	TRBJ2-2	TRBV5-1	TGCGCCAGCAGCTCCGGGACAGTCAACACCGGGGAGCTGTTTTTT	CASSSGTVNTGELFF
.	TRBD2	TRBJ2-3	TRBV5-1	TGCGCCAGCAGCTTGGCCGGGGGGGCGCTGGGAGATACGCAGTATTTT	CASSLAGGALGDTQYF
.	.	TRBJ2-1	TRBV29-1	TGCAGCGTTGTAGCTGGGGGGAGGGAGCAGTTCTTC	CSVVAGGREQFF
.	.	TRBJ1-4	TRBV9	TGTGCCAGCAGCCCCCTAATGGCTGCCAAGGGTGAAAAACTGTTTTTT	CASSPLMAAKGEKLFF
.	TRBD1	TRBJ2-1	TRBV19	TGTGCCAGTAAAACAGACAGGGGAAGCTACAATGAGCAGTTCTTC	CASKTDRGSYNEQFF
.	.	TRBJ2-5	TRBV4-3	TGCGCCAGCAGCCAAGAGGGGGGGGCCCGCGAGACCCAGTACTTC	CASSQEGGARETQYF
.	.	TRBJ2-7	TRBV18	TGTGCCAGCTCACCACCGGGTAGCGGCGGCGAGCAGTACTTC	CASSPPGSGGEQYF
once	.	TRBJ1-5	TRBV30	TGTGCCTGGAGTGAGGGCAGGGTACATCAGCCCCAGCATTTT	CAWSEGRVHQPQHF
.	TRBD2	TRBJ2-2	TRBV5-1	TGCGCCAGCAGCCAAGAGACTAGCGCGAACACCGGGGAGCTGTTTTTT	CASSQETSANTGELFF
.	.	TRBJ2-6	TRBV10-1	TGCGCCAGCAGTGAAGGAAGTGGCTCTGGGGCCAACGTCCTGACTTTC	CASSEGSGSGANVLTF
.	.	TRBJ2-7	TRBV19	TGTGCCAGTAGTATAGCGGGCAACTCCTACGAGCAGTACTTC	CASSIAGNSYEQYF
.	TRBD1	TRBJ2-6	TRBV19	TGTGCCAGTAGTAACCGGGACAGGGGGAGTGGGGCCAACGTCCTGACTTTC	CASSNRDRGSGANVLTF
.	TRBD1	TRBJ2-7	TRBV5-1	TGCGCCAGCAGCCCCCCGGGACAGCCTTCCTACGAGCAGTACTTC	CASSPPGQPSYEQYF
.	.	TRBJ2-7	TRBV2	TGTGCCAGCAGTGAAAGTACAGTCACCTACGAGCAGTACTTC	CASSESTVTYEQYF
.	.	TRBJ2-7	TRBV9	TGTGCCAGCAGCGTAGCTGGGGGGCACGAGCAGTACTTC	CASSVAGGHEQYF
.	.	TRBJ2-3	TRBV27	TGTGCCAGCAGTTTATGGGAGGCACTGAGCACAGATACGCAGTATTTT	CASSLWEALSTDTQYF
.	TRBD2	TRBJ2-7	TRBV18	TGTGCCAGCTCGCCCGGACTAGCGGGACCCTACGAGCAGTACTTC	CASSPGLAGPYEQYF
.	.	TRBJ1-2	TRBV5-4	TGTGCCAGCAGCTTGTGGGGGGAGACCTACACCTTC	CASSLWGETYTF
.	.	TRBJ1-1	TRBV7-8	TGTGCCAGCAGCGCACAGGCGAGAGGCACTGAAGCTTTCTTT	CASSAQARGTEAFF
.	.	TRBJ1-5	TRBV11-2	TGTGCCAGCAGCCCCAGTGGGCAGGGGTTTTTTCAGCCCCAGCATTTT	CASSPSGQGFFQPQHF
.	.	TRBJ2-5	TRBV30	TGTGCCTGGTCGTTTCAGCAAGAGACCCAGTACTTC	CAWSFQQETQYF
.	.	TRBJ2-7	TRBV18	TGTGCCAGCTCACAGGACAGTTCCTACGAGCAGTACTTC	CASSQDSSYEQYF
.	.	TRBJ2-5	TRBV10-1	TGCGCCAGCAGTGGCAGCGTCCAGGAGACCCAGTACTTC	CASSGSVQETQYF
.	.	TRBJ2-2	TRBV18	TGTGCCAGCTCACCACGACGGGACACCGGGGAGCTGTTTTTT	CASSPRRDTGELFF
.	.	TRBJ1-1	TRBV29-1	TGCAGCGTTGATCAGGGCCTTATGAACACTGAAGCTTTCTTT	CSVDQGLMNTEAFF
.	.	TRBJ2-7	TRBV9	TGTGCCAGCAGCTCAGGGGGGGTGGAGCAGTACTTC	CASSSGGVEQYF
.	.	TRBJ1-5	TRBV28	TGTGCCAGCAGCCCTGCCGGGGATAGCAATCAGCCCCAGCATTTT	CASSPAGDSNQPQHF
once	.	TRBJ2-5	TRBV30	TGTGCCTGGAGTGCCCCTAGGGCGGCGTTCTACTTC	CAWSAPRAAFYF
.	TRBD2	TRBJ2-7	TRBV10-3	TGTGCCATCAGGGGAGCGGGAGTAATATACGAGCAGTACTTC	CAIRGAGVIYEQYF
.	TRBD1	TRBJ1-2	TRBV27	TGTGCCAGCACTACCAGGGGGCGCGGTGGCTACACCTTC	CASTTRGRGGYTF
few	TRBD1	TRBJ1-2	TRBV7-2	TGTGCCAGCAGCTTCGGGACAGGGGCCCAAGCTAACTATGGCTACACCTTC	CASSFGTGAQANYGYTF
.	TRBD2	TRBJ2-4	TRBV30	TGTGCCTGGAGTGTTCTCCCTTTAGCGGGAGGCCCTCCAGCCAAAAACATTCAGTACTTC	CAWSVLPLAGGPPAKNIQYF